The 2 T cell receptor beta chains reported below all come from one sample, sequenced in a study of cytomegalovirus exposure and HLA in healthy donors. Libraries were prepared by immunoSEQ multiplex PCR; TCRdb keeps only in-frame clonotypes and omits some of them. The table has fewer than 95,000 clones, approximately 81% seen once. Sample: PBMCs. The origin of the receptors is a woman between 18 and 29 years old in good health and CMV-seropositive.

The chain combines TRBV5-1 with TRBJ1-1; maybe TRBD1 (5 bases). The germline gives CDR1 SGHRS, CDR2 YFSETQ. The V gene lost 4 bases and the J gene lost 3 bases, with 16 bases spanning the gap. The CDR3 runs to 15 residues. This chain's CDR3 is CASSPDRQGDTEAFF. The CDR3 nucleotides are TGCGCCAGCAGCCCGGATCGTCAGGGCGACACTGAAGCTTTCTTT. Together with reference TRBV5-1 and TRBJ1-1, the CDR3 gives the full variable domain: KAGVTQTPRYLIKTRGQQVTLSCSPISGHRSVSWYQQTPGQGLQFLFEYFSETQRNKGNFPGRFSGRQFSNSRSEMNVSTLELGDSALYLCASSPDRQGDTEAFFGQGTRLTVV.

This clone was counted a few times. The V call is TRBV19, the J call TRBJ1-1; the D is unclear. The CDR3 is 13 amino acids. Germline CDR1 is LNHDA and CDR2 is SQIVND (reference sequence). Between the trimmed V and J ends, which lost 0 bases and 6 bases, there was a span of 8 bases. CDR3 region: CASSIDLTSEAFF. CDR3 sequence (DNA): TGTGCCAGTAGTATAGATCTAACCTCTGAAGCTTTCTTT.